This is a list of T cell receptor beta chains from one sample in a study of cytomegalovirus exposure and HLA in healthy donors. Using immunoSEQ multiplex PCR, the repertoire was profiled, and TCRdb retains in-frame clones only, with some absent. There are around 180,000 clones in the sample; roughly 80% occur only once, and about 0.5% lies in the top ten. Sequenced material: PBMCs. These receptors were obtained from a woman between 45 and 60 years old in good health and CMV-seronegative. Each CDR3 is given with its conserved first and last residue. The D gene is left open where the match is weak. Rows give clone size only sometimes, using once, few, many, or a class for an expanded clone.

TGCGCCAGCAGCCAGGACCGGACTAGCGGGTATGCAGATACGCAGTATTTT | CASSQDRTSGYADTQYF | . | TRBJ2-3 | TRBD2 | TRBV4-1
TGTGCCAGCAACCCCGACGACAGGATCTCTCGCAATGAGCAGTTCTTC | CASNPDDRISRNEQFF | . | TRBJ2-1 | . | TRBV2
TGCGCCAGCAGCCACTCACAGCCCAATCAGCCCCAGCATTTT | CASSHSQPNQPQHF | . | TRBJ1-5 | . | TRBV4-1
TGTGCCAGTGCAACTACAGGTGAGCAGTTCTTC | CASATTGEQFF | few | TRBJ2-1 | . | TRBV28
TGTGCCAGCAGTTTACTCTGGGGAGACAGGGTCGCAGATACGCAGTATTTT | CASSLLWGDRVADTQYF | . | TRBJ2-3 | TRBD1 | TRBV27
TGCGCCAGCAGCTTGAGCGGAACAGTAGGAACCGGGGAGCTGTTTTTT | CASSLSGTVGTGELFF | . | TRBJ2-2 | . | TRBV5-1
TGTGCCAGCAGTTTGGACAGGGCTAATTCACCCCTCCACTTT | CASSLDRANSPLHF | few | TRBJ1-6 | TRBD1 | TRBV6-1
TGTGCCTCGGGACAGGGCCTCAATGAGCAGTTCTTC | CASGQGLNEQFF | . | TRBJ2-1 | TRBD1 | TRBV28
TGCAGCGTTGCTGCAGATAACTATGGCTACACCTTC | CSVAADNYGYTF | . | TRBJ1-2 | . | TRBV29-1
TGTGCCAGCAGTACAGGGTACTCTGGAAACACCATATATTTT | CASSTGYSGNTIYF | few | TRBJ1-3 | . | TRBV28
TGTGCCAGCAGACTGACTAGCGGGAGCTCCTACAATGAGCAGTTCTTC | CASRLTSGSSYNEQFF | . | TRBJ2-1 | TRBD2 | TRBV27
TGTGCCAGCAGCCGAGACACGGTGGCAGATACGCAGTATTTT | CASSRDTVADTQYF | . | TRBJ2-3 | . | TRBV14
TGTGCCTGGAGTGTGATGGGGGGAGGTGCTGAAGCTTTCTTT | CAWSVMGGGAEAFF | . | TRBJ1-1 | . | TRBV30
TGTGCCAGCAGTGAAGGGTTCTTTATAGGGGTATCACCGAACACTGAAGCTTTCTTT | CASSEGFFIGVSPNTEAFF | . | TRBJ1-1 | . | TRBV6-1
TGTGCCAGCAGCGTAGGTGGGAGCTCCTACGAGCAGTACTTC | CASSVGGSSYEQYF | . | TRBJ2-7 | . | TRBV9
TGTGCCAGCAGCAAAGAGGGGGGGCCTGAAGCTTTCTTT | CASSKEGGPEAFF | . | TRBJ1-1 | . | TRBV21-1
TGTGCCAGCATTAAGGGGATGGGTTCCTACGAGCAGTACTTC | CASIKGMGSYEQYF | . | TRBJ2-7 | . | TRBV28
TGTGCCAGCAGCCCGGGCGGGTTAACCTACGAGCAGTACTTC | CASSPGGLTYEQYF | . | TRBJ2-7 | . | TRBV9
TGTGCCAGCAGCTTAGAGCTAGGAGCGGGGGGCTACGAGCAGTACTTC | CASSLELGAGGYEQYF | once | TRBJ2-7 | TRBD2 | TRBV7-9
TGTGCCAGCAGCCATACCCTAGCGGGAGACGGAGAGACCCAGTACTTC | CASSHTLAGDGETQYF | . | TRBJ2-5 | TRBD2 | TRBV5-4
TGTGCCAGCAGTTTCGACAGGGTTTGGACAGATACGCAGTATTTT | CASSFDRVWTDTQYF | . | TRBJ2-3 | TRBD1 | TRBV27
TGTGCCAGCAGTTTACTGTACACCGGGGAGCTGTTTTTT | CASSLLYTGELFF | few | TRBJ2-2 | . | TRBV28
TGTGCCAGCAGTTTTTGGACTAGCGGGACGTCTGAGCAGTTCTTC | CASSFWTSGTSEQFF | . | TRBJ2-1 | TRBD2 | TRBV27
TGTGCCACCGCCGGTTTTTCAGATACGCAGTATTTT | CATAGFSDTQYF | . | TRBJ2-3 | . | TRBV28
TGTGCCAGCAGTTCGGACCGACAGACTTTTAATGAAAAACTGTTTTTT | CASSSDRQTFNEKLFF | . | TRBJ1-4 | . | TRBV28
TGTGCCAGCAGGGTCCTAGATGAGCAGTTCTTC | CASRVLDEQFF | . | TRBJ2-1 | . | TRBV5-8
TGTGCCAGCAGACTGATACAGGGGGGGCCTCAGCCCCAGCATTTT | CASRLIQGGPQPQHF | . | TRBJ1-5 | TRBD1 | TRBV27
TGTGCCAGCAGCACAACTCTGGACAGGGAGACGTTTTTT | CASSTTLDRETFF | . | TRBJ1-4 | TRBD1 | TRBV7-9
TGCGCCAGCAGTCCAGGGTACGAGCAGTACTTC | CASSPGYEQYF | . | TRBJ2-7 | . | TRBV5-1
TGCGCCAGCAGCCAAGATCTGGCTAGCGGGGCCTACAATGAGCAGTTCTTC | CASSQDLASGAYNEQFF | . | TRBJ2-1 | TRBD2 | TRBV4-3
TGTGCCAGCAGCCAGTGGACTCCCCCCTACGAGCAGTACTTC | CASSQWTPPYEQYF | . | TRBJ2-7 | . | TRBV7-2
TGTGCCAGCAGCTGGGGACAGGGCCCATTCGAGCAGTACTTC | CASSWGQGPFEQYF | . | TRBJ2-7 | TRBD1 | TRBV11-2
TGTGCCAGCACTAGCACCTCCAATCCGGGACTAGGGGCTTCGGAGCAGTACTTC | CASTSTSNPGLGASEQYF | . | TRBJ2-7 | TRBD2 | TRBV2
TGTGCCAGCAGCCCGGACAGGCCGCTGAAGCAGTTCTTC | CASSPDRPLKQFF | . | TRBJ2-1 | TRBD1 | TRBV5-4
TGTGCCAGCAGCTGGCCAGGGGGCAGGGTGGACATTCAGTACTTC | CASSWPGGRVDIQYF | . | TRBJ2-4 | TRBD1 | TRBV13
TGCGCCAGCAATCTAGATAGCGGGAGGTCCGAGCAGTACTTC | CASNLDSGRSEQYF | . | TRBJ2-7 | TRBD2 | TRBV5-1
TGTGCCACCAGCAGGACCACGGGACAGGCGAACAATGAGCAGTTCTTC | CATSRTTGQANNEQFF | . | TRBJ2-1 | TRBD1 | TRBV15
TGTGCCAGTAGTGGACGACAGGGTTCTGGCTACACCTTC | CASSGRQGSGYTF | . | TRBJ1-2 | TRBD1 | TRBV19
TGTGCCTGGAGTCTACTGGACAAAGAGACCCAGTACTTC | CAWSLLDKETQYF | . | TRBJ2-5 | . | TRBV30
TGTGCCAGTAGTACGACAGTTCTCGGCAATCAGCCCCAGCATTTT | CASSTTVLGNQPQHF | . | TRBJ1-5 | . | TRBV19
TGCAGCGTTGAAGGGACTAGCGGGGGCACAGATACGCAGTATTTT | CSVEGTSGGTDTQYF | . | TRBJ2-3 | TRBD2 | TRBV29-1
TGTGCCAGCAGTGAATTAGCGGGGGGCCTCTACAATGAGCAGTTCTTC | CASSELAGGLYNEQFF | once | TRBJ2-1 | TRBD2 | TRBV6-1
TGTGCCAGCAGCCCCGGGACATCCGACACTGAAGCTTTCTTT | CASSPGTSDTEAFF | . | TRBJ1-1 | . | TRBV6-5